These 6 T cell receptor beta chains were sequenced from one sample in a study of cytomegalovirus exposure and HLA in healthy donors. The PCR ran on 60 Vbeta and 13 Jbeta primers. Only in-frame clones appear in the TCRdb table, and some are missing; sequencing was by immunoSEQ multiplex PCR. The sample yields about 150,000 clones, roughly 80% seen once. Sequenced input: PBMCs. These receptors were taken from a male donor in good health and CMV-seronegative.

V and J are TRBV19 and TRBJ1-1, with 9 bases that match TRBD1. The CDR3 is 16 amino acids. Germline CDR1 reads LNHDA; CDR2 reads SQIVND (reference sequence). V lost 5 bases and J lost 4; bases outside the gene matches: 11. The CDR3 here is CASSSNSGQGTTEAFF. The CDR3, as DNA: TGTGCCAGTAGTTCAAACTCCGGACAGGGGACCACTGAAGCTTTCTTT.

In its sample, this clone was seen a few times. V is TRBV9 and J is TRBJ2-5; D remains unclear. Per the germline V gene, CDR1 is SGDLS and CDR2 is YYNGEE. Trimming took off 0 bases at V and 1 base at J, with 7 bases between the two ends. This CDR3 region has 14 residues. The CDR3 coding sequence is TGTGCCAGCAGCGTAGTAGCTGGCCAAGAGACCCAGTACTTC. Encoded protein: CASSVVAGQETQYF.

The chain is built from TRBV6-5 and TRBJ1-3; 8 bases align to TRBD1. This CDR3 contains 15 residues. V was pared by 5 bases and J by 1 base, with 4 bases of the junction left unmatched. The germline V gene encodes CDR1 MNHEY and CDR2 SVGAGI. Here the CDR3 reads CASSRQGRSGNTIYF. CDR3 sequence (DNA): TGTGCCAGCAGTCGACAGGGGAGATCTGGAAACACCATATATTTT.

The chain couples TRBV6-1 to TRBJ1-5, with 7 nucleotides matching TRBD1. The CDR3 is made up of 13 amino acids. V gave up 5 bases and J gave up 5 bases; unmatched junction bases: 3. The V gene's germline CDR1 is MNHNS and CDR2 SASEGT. As DNA, the CDR3 is TGTGCCAGCAGTTTCCAGGGGGATCAGCCCCAGCATTTT. Protein: CASSFQGDQPQHF.

V and J are TRBV5-1 and TRBJ2-2; 11 bases line up with TRBD2. The CDR3 runs 14 residues. Germline V CDR1 and CDR2: SGHRS, YFSETQ. V gave up 7 bases and J gave up 7 bases; unmatched junction bases: 6. The CDR3 nucleotides read TGCGCCAGCCATAGCGGGGGGGCCAACGGGGAGCTGTTTTTT. Its translation: CASHSGGANGELFF.

This chain connects TRBV6-5 to TRBJ2-7; D is uncertain. V was cut by 4 bases and J by 6 bases, with 7 bases left in between. The CDR3 consists of 11 residues. Germline V gene lookup returns CDR1 MNHEY and CDR2 SVGAGI. CDR3 sequence reads: CASSSLAEQYF. The DNA of the CDR3 is TGTGCCAGCAGTTCCTTAGCCGAGCAGTACTTC.